Given below is one TCR beta chain in context. Its target antigen remains unknown. Base qualities are not at hand, and no much larger clone is one base apart. Including cysteine and phenylalanine, the CDR3 has 14 amino acids. Only the CDR3 portion is preserved as DNA: 42 bases, with reading frame beginning at the first base. CDR1 and CDR2 are drawn from the germline V gene: LGHNT, FRNRAP. V loses 5 bases, J loses 2 bases, and the germline ends lie 11 bases apart. Preparation of the library involved the immunoSEQ multiplex PCR assay. From the authors' description of their analysis: A statistical classification framework was built to diagnose cytomegalovirus status from the catalog of TCR beta chain sequences. TCRdb took this table from immuneACCESS and kept in-frame rearrangements with V and J called. Such tables lack part of the clones; where checked against another copy, unresolved V genes explain under half of the gap, and the rest is unexplained. That table furnishes V, J and clone size, whereas the DNA furnished D and trimming. The sample includes over 150,000 clones, with 70% to 90% observed a single time. Approximately 2.4% of the sample is taken by the ten largest.

This entry belongs to a study of cytomegalovirus exposure and HLA in healthy donors listed by TCRdb under 2017. In the study overall: The 550 to 750 repertoires of the first cohort and the 110 or so validation repertoires were produced on the same platform, according to a later analysis. To predict cytomegalovirus infection status, the study brought together high-throughput TCR immunosequencing, statistical association of individual TCRs with disease status, and machine learning. The study aimed to test whether cataloging public T cell receptors could reveal signatures of past pathogen exposure. Along with the roughly 670-subject first cohort, a separate validation cohort of over a hundred different subjects was used.

The donors belonged to the validation cohort of over a hundred subjects, which was separate from the 666-subject first cohort. Broad study findings and their caveats: Of the cluster scores, approximately 95% were above 0 in a later analysis, which found that TCRs clustered in the first cohort also tended to co-occur in the 110 or so validation repertoires. In vitro tests confirmed that a few of the cytomegalovirus-associated TCR beta chains recognize cytomegalovirus antigens. The study gave a list of about 160 TCR beta chains associated with cytomegalovirus. In both the original and validation cohorts, the classifier was reported to diagnose cytomegalovirus status with high specificity and sensitivity. The authors suggested that the approach could potentially be extended to other disease states and immunological phenotypes. The validation cohort had no HLA typing available for a later analysis, so co-occurrence within that cohort was assessed over all 130 or so repertoires. Across donors, most TCR sequences were observed very rarely, whereas some public TCRs were present in many individuals.

This clonotype was obtained from a woman younger than 30 in good health and CMV-seronegative. The sequence is built from TRBV12-5 and TRBJ2-3; matching of 6 bases hints at TRBD1 as the D gene. Sequencing used PBMCs. CDR3 region: CASGGTPYTDTQYF. The nucleotide sequence reads as follows: TGTGCTAGTGGTGGGACACCTTACACAGATACGCAGTATTTT.